What follows describes a single T cell receptor (beta chain). The sample belongs to a study of CD8 T cells in Susac syndrome. The RNA input was roughly 0.45 to 1 ug, and it was reverse transcribed with random hexamers. TCRdb re-called the immunoSEQ multiplex PCR reads with MiXCR, one entry per CDR3 protein. Found here are approximately 90,000 distinct CDR3 sequences, 90% to 95% of them singletons; the top ten hold around 0.3%. V shed 11 bases and J shed 0 bases, with 14 bases lying between them. CDR1 is SEHNR, CDR2 FQNEAQ, per germline (reference sequence). CDR3 length: 13 amino acids. TEMRA cells were FACS-enriched and CD8+ and CD4+ T cells negatively isolated.

The rearrangement links TRBV7-9 to TRBJ2-7, with D maybe TRBD2 (6 bases). The sample taken for sequencing was CD8+ T cells from PBMCs. The clonotype was recovered from a human donor in good health. The CDR3 loop reads CALEGTRSYEQYF. The CDR3 DNA reads as TGTGCCTTGGAGGGAACCCGCTCCTACGAGCAGTACTTC.